This TCR beta chain originates from a study of a mutant IDH1 vaccine in newly diagnosed glioma. Clones were sequenced by immunoSEQ multiplex PCR, and TCRdb holds only the in-frame ones, with some missing. The data hold about 88,000 clones, with roughly four fifths observed a single time. After removal of 4 bases from V and 7 bases from J, the junction contained 7 bases not matched to a gene. Germline V CDR1 and CDR2: SGDLS, YYNGEE. The CDR3 contains 15 residues. Noted time point: baseline, week 1 (first vaccination visit). Documented treatment: pre-vaccination baseline after standard-of-care therapy. New IDH1-mutant, ATRX-lost WHO grade 3 or 4 astrocytomas occurred in donors.

The TCR was taken from a man aged 35 to 55 with glioma. Some clones in this sample may be carry-over from other donors' samples. J is TRBJ1-6 and V is TRBV9, with 8 positions matching TRBD1. The specimen comprised PBMCs, sampled from a glioma patient treated with radiotherapy, temozolomide or both. CDR3 nucleotides: TGTGCCAGCAGCCTTCGACAGGGGCGAAATTCACCCCTCCACTTT. Amino acid sequence: CASSLRQGRNSPLHF.